The 28 T cell receptor beta chains reported below all come from one sample, sequenced in a study of T cell responses to AZD1222 COVID-19 vaccine. The data were produced by immunoSEQ multiplex PCR, yet TCRdb's version contains in-frame clones alone and is incomplete. Here the sample spans 150,000 or so clones, around nine tenths being singletons. The source was peripheral blood, collected on day 0 of AZD1222 vaccination. The receptors come from an adult in good health.

The chain carries TRBV2 and TRBJ1-1; 7 nucleotides match TRBD1. Trimming at V came to 9 bases and at J to 5 bases, leaving 6 bases not matched to a gene. This CDR3 region has 12 residues. Germline-derived CDR1 and CDR2 are SNHLY and FYNNEI. DNA of the CDR3: TGTGCCAGGACAGGGTGGGGGACTGAAGCTTTCTTT. As protein: CARTGWGTEAFF.

The chain joins TRBV7-9 to TRBJ1-1, with D possibly matching TRBD1 (5 bases). CDR1 and CDR2 from the germline V gene are SEHNR and FQNEAQ (reference sequence). The CDR3 spans 13 residues. V was trimmed by 0 bases and J by 6 bases, leaving 8 bases between them. The CDR3 sequence is CASSLAGAPEAFF. The CDR3 DNA reads as TGTGCCAGCAGCTTAGCCGGGGCCCCTGAAGCTTTCTTT.

The rearrangement uses TRBV6-5 and TRBJ2-4, with D tentatively TRBD2 (6 bases). The V end was cut by 5 bases, the J end by 1 base, with 12 bases between. The germline gives CDR1 MNHEY, CDR2 SVGAGI. CDR3 length equals 15 residues. The CDR3 sequence is CASSPWGEAKNIQYF. CDR3 sequence (DNA): TGTGCCAGCAGTCCTTGGGGGGAGGCCAAAAACATTCAGTACTTC.

This chain connects TRBV6-5 to TRBJ2-6, with a tentative D call TRBD2 (5 bases). CDR3 size: 16 residues. V lost 2 bases, J lost 3 bases, and 11 bases lay in between. CDR1 is MNHEY and CDR2 is SVGAGI in the germline V gene. As DNA, the CDR3 is TGTGCCAGCAGTTACATCGGGGTCGGTGGGGCCAACGTCCTGACTTTC. Protein: CASSYIGVGGANVLTF.

V gene TRBV30 combines with J gene TRBJ2-3; TRBD1 or TRBD2 may be the D gene (5 bases each). V lost 5 bases and J 5 bases, leaving 11 bases between the germline ends. The germline gives CDR1 GTSNPN, CDR2 SVGIG (reference sequence). The CDR3 is 12 residues long. The CDR3 DNA is TGTGCCTGGTCGGTTGGGGGAGATACGCAGTATTTT. This translates into CAWSVGGDTQYF.

The genes are TRBV2 and TRBJ1-2; 11 positions match TRBD1. Germline trimming cut 6 bases from V and 5 bases from J; bases unmatched to any gene: 11. The CDR3 has 16 residues. The germline V gene has CDR1 SNHLY and CDR2 FYNNEI. The CDR3 coding sequence is TGTGCCAGCAGCGCAGACGGGACAGGGGGACGTTATGGCTACACCTTC. It is translated as CASSADGTGGRYGYTF.

The chain has TRBV27 and TRBJ1-5; TRBD1 matches at 10 bases. Looked up from germline, CDR1 is MNHEY and CDR2 is SMNVEV (reference sequence). The CDR3 totals 15 residues. V shed 5 bases, J shed 2 bases, and the junction held 3 bases outside the gene matches. This CDR3 reads CASSDGTGGNQPQHF. DNA of the CDR3: TGTGCCAGCAGTGACGGGACAGGGGGCAATCAGCCCCAGCATTTT.

The chain uses TRBV18 and TRBJ2-5; D might be TRBD1 (6 bases). Between the trimmed V and J ends, which lost 3 bases and 1 base, there was a span of 12 bases. Looked up from germline, CDR1 is KGHSH and CDR2 is LQKENI. The CDR3 has 15 residues. The CDR3 DNA reads as TGTGCCAGCTCACCCCCTTGGACAGCCCAAGAGACCCAGTACTTC. This codes for CASSPPWTAQETQYF.

CDR3 in amino acids: CALGGTEAFF. DNA for the CDR3: TGTGCCCTTGGAGGCACTGAAGCTTTCTTT. The rearrangement links TRBV7-6 to TRBJ1-1; D is uncertain. The CDR3 contains 10 residues. The V end was cut by 11 bases, the J end by 4 bases, with 8 bases between. CDR1 is SGHVS and CDR2 is FNYEAQ in the germline V gene. Full variable domain (missing parts from reference TRBV7-6 and TRBJ1-1): GAGVSQSPRYKVTKRGQDVALRCDPISGHVSLYWYRQALGQGPEFLTYFNYEAQQDKSGLPNDRFSAERPEGSISTLTIQRTEQRDSAMYRCALGGTEAFFGQGTRLTVV.

This clone was seen more than once but under ten times. The V call is TRBV6-5, the J call TRBJ2-1; a possible D gene is TRBD2 (6 bases). The CDR3 is 15 amino acids. The germline CDR1 and CDR2 sequences are MNHEY and SVGAGI. V was cut by 6 bases and J by 0 bases, with 12 bases left in between. CDR3 in DNA: TGTGCCAGCAGCCCGGGACTTACCTCCTACAATGAGCAGTTCTTC. Translation gives CASSPGLTSYNEQFF.

The CDR3 reads CASASGPQNTEAFF. The CDR3 DNA follows: TGTGCTAGTGCCTCGGGACCGCAAAACACTGAAGCTTTCTTT. The chain links TRBV12-5 to TRBJ1-1; the D gene is possibly TRBD1 (5 bases). Trimming shortened V by 7 bases and J by 2 bases, and 14 bases separated the two germline ends. The CDR3 runs to 14 residues. The germline CDR1 and CDR2 sequences are LGHNT and FRNRAP.

The chain uses TRBV4-2 and TRBJ1-1, with D maybe TRBD1 (6 bases). Germline V lookup: CDR1 LGHNA, CDR2 YNFKEQ. V lost 0 bases and J lost 8, with 10 bases in between. The CDR3 contains 13 residues. The CDR3 DNA is TGTGCCAGCAGCCAAGAGGGGGGCAGGGAAGCTTTCTTT. It translates to CASSQEGGREAFF.

The chain is built from TRBV12-3 or TRBV12-4 and TRBJ1-2, with 9 positions matching TRBD1. With 6 bases clipped from V and 8 bases from J, the junction kept 7 bases outside the gene matches. This CDR3 region has 13 residues. The CDR3 region has the DNA TGTGCCAGCAGCTACAGGGGGCTAGGCGGCTACACCTTC. Translated: CASSYRGLGGYTF.

V usage is TRBV19 and J usage is TRBJ1-5; tentatively, D is TRBD1 (5 bases). This CDR3 has 13 amino acids. Germline V lookup: CDR1 LNHDA, CDR2 SQIVND (reference sequence). V was trimmed by 6 bases and J by 3 bases, leaving 9 bases between them. The CDR3 protein is CASRTEPNQPQHF. The CDR3 coding sequence is TGTGCCAGTAGGACAGAACCCAATCAGCCCCAGCATTTT.

This clone has just one count. The CDR3 DNA reads as TGTGCCAGCAGTCCCAGGGGGGTGAAGGCTTTCTTT. This gives the protein CASSPRGVKAFF. The chain couples TRBV12-3 or TRBV12-4 to TRBJ1-1, with TRBD1 matching 7 bases. J was trimmed by 11 bases and V by 5 bases; bases with no gene match: 8. The CDR3 extends over 12 amino acids.

The V gene is TRBV2, the J gene TRBJ2-7, with 8 bases lining up with TRBD1. The V segment lost 7 bases and the J segment 1 base; nucleotides outside the gene matches: 6. The CDR3 is 14 amino acids. The V gene's germline CDR1 is SNHLY and CDR2 FYNNEI. For the CDR3, the DNA is TGTGCCAGCACTCTTACAGGGGGATCCTACGAGCAGTACTTC. As protein: CASTLTGGSYEQYF.

V gene TRBV7-9 combines with J gene TRBJ1-3, with 7 positions matching TRBD1. V gave up 3 bases and J gave up 0 bases; unmatched junction bases: 11. The CDR3 covers 18 residues. Germline V gene sequence: CDR1 SEHNR, CDR2 FQNEAQ (reference sequence). The CDR3 bases are TGTGCCAGCAGCTTTAGTACCGGGACAGTGAGCTCTGGAAACACCATATATTTT. It codes for CASSFSTGTVSSGNTIYF.

This chain links TRBV7-9 with TRBJ2-7; the match to TRBD1 covers 7 bases. Germline V gene data show CDR1 as SEHNR and CDR2 as FQNEAQ (reference sequence). V lost 5 bases to trimming and J lost 3 bases; unmatched junction nucleotides: 7. The CDR3 loop spans 14 amino acids. CDR3 residues: CASSAIDRVYEQYF. CDR3 sequence (DNA): TGTGCCAGCAGCGCCATAGACAGGGTCTACGAGCAGTACTTC.

The chain links TRBV5-6 to TRBJ1-2, with D perhaps TRBD1 (6 bases). V was pared by 1 base and J by 6 bases, with 10 bases between. Germline V gives CDR1 SGHDT, CDR2 YYEEEE. The CDR3 has 13 residues. The CDR3 DNA reads TGTGCCAGCAGCTTGCAGGGGAAGGATGGCTACACCTTC. It translates to CASSLQGKDGYTF.

V usage is TRBV28 and J usage is TRBJ1-1; a possible D gene is TRBD1 (6 bases). The CDR3 covers 14 residues. Between the trimmed V and J ends, which lost 7 bases and 4 bases, there was a span of 16 bases. Per germline, CDR1 MDHEN and CDR2 SYDVKM. In DNA form, the CDR3 reads TGTGCCAGCACCCTCGTATCAGGGGTCACTGAAGCTTTCTTT. Translated: CASTLVSGVTEAFF.

The V call is TRBV5-4, the J call TRBJ1-4; 7 bases agree with TRBD1. Germline lookup yields CDR1 SGHNT and CDR2 YYREEE (reference sequence). The CDR3 runs 16 residues. With 5 bases clipped from V and 2 bases from J, the junction kept 9 bases outside the gene matches. The CDR3 reads CASSRQGGRTNEKLFF. For the CDR3, the DNA is TGTGCCAGCAGTCGACAGGGTGGACGTACTAATGAAAAACTGTTTTTT.

CDR3: CASSQGSYNSPLHF. CDR3 DNA: TGTGCCAGCAGTCAGGGGTCTTATAATTCACCCCTCCACTTT. The chain couples TRBV25-1 to TRBJ1-6; weak D call: TRBD1 (6 bases). This CDR3 contains 14 residues. V lost 5 bases and J lost 4, with 9 bases in between. Germline V gives CDR1 MGHDK, CDR2 SYGVNS.

V usage is TRBV2 and J usage is TRBJ1-2; a possible D gene is TRBD1 (6 bases). Between the trimmed V and J ends, which lost 0 bases and 5 bases, there was a span of 10 bases. The CDR3 extends over 14 amino acids. Looked up from germline, CDR1 is SNHLY and CDR2 is FYNNEI. The DNA of the CDR3 is TGTGCCAGCAGTGAAGCCAACAGGGCTTATGGCTACACCTTC. Its translation is CASSEANRAYGYTF.

The chain joins TRBV3-1 (or the pseudogene TRBV3-2) to TRBJ2-1; 9 bases match TRBD2. The CDR3 loop spans 15 amino acids. Trimming removed 8 bases from V and 9 bases from J; junction bases left unmatched: 14. Germline values: CDR1 LGHDT, CDR2 YNNKEL (reference sequence). The CDR3 spells CASGKTSAGGFEQFF. The CDR3 nucleotides read TGTGCCAGCGGTAAGACTAGCGCGGGGGGGTTTGAGCAGTTCTTC.

This clone was detected once. This sequence joins TRBV4-1 and TRBJ2-1; perhaps TRBD1 as D (5 bases). Germline loops: CDR1 MGHRA, CDR2 YSYEKL. The CDR3 has 14 amino acids. Trimming stripped 0 bases from V and 7 bases from J, with 10 bases between. CDR3 sequence reads: CASSQEGPRNEQFF. DNA of the CDR3: TGCGCCAGCAGCCAAGAGGGGCCAAGGAATGAGCAGTTCTTC.

This chain links TRBV15 with TRBJ2-1; maybe TRBD2 (5 bases). The CDR3 spans 14 residues. Germline V lookup: CDR1 LNHNV, CDR2 YYDKDF (reference sequence). V shed 0 bases and J shed 12 bases, with 15 bases lying between them. In DNA, the CDR3 is TGTGCCACCAGCAGAGACCCCTCTAGCCGAGGGCAGTTCTTC. Translating it yields CATSRDPSSRGQFF.

The V gene is TRBV10-3, the J gene TRBJ2-1; no clear D gene. The CDR3 contains 14 residues. The germline CDR1 and CDR2 sequences are ENHRY and SYGVKD. The V gene lost 3 bases and the J gene lost 0 bases, with 6 bases spanning the gap. This chain's CDR3 is CAISDPSSYNEQFF. Written as DNA, the CDR3 is TGTGCCATCAGTGACCCGAGCTCCTACAATGAGCAGTTCTTC.

The chain has TRBV18 and TRBJ1-6, with D tentatively TRBD1 (5 bases). This CDR3 has 14 amino acids. Trimming removed 3 bases at V and 8 bases at J, with 11 bases between. In germline, CDR1 is KGHSH, CDR2 LQKENI. The CDR3 loop is CASSPGRVDSPLHF. CDR3 bases: TGTGCCAGCTCACCCGGCAGGGTGGATTCACCCCTCCACTTT.